This paragraph reports one T cell receptor (beta chain). Its cognate antigen is unknown. Losses at the gene ends were 4 bases for V and 3 bases for J; bases not matched to a gene: 4. This CDR3 is 14 amino acids long. The V gene's germline CDR1 is SGHNT and CDR2 YENEEA. The data originate from a study of T cells in localized non-small cell lung cancer. Broader study findings: Of the tissues analyzed, uninvolved adjacent lung showed maximal T cell clonality, greater than tumor. In adjacent lung appeared a median 57 of the top 100 tumor clones.

Assay used: immunoSEQ multiplex PCR; TCRdb lists only in-frame clones, some missing. The sample consists of fewer than 7,500 clones, approximately 46% of them appearing once. The chain carries TRBV11-3 and TRBJ2-5, with 8 bases fitting TRBD2. The material was lymph node tissue, obtained before any cancer treatment. The sequence was collected from a man aged 35 to 70 with stage I lung adenocarcinoma. CDR3 sequence: CASSSRGRKETQYF. In nucleotides, the CDR3 is TGTGCCAGCAGCTCACGCGGGAGGAAAGAGACCCAGTACTTC.